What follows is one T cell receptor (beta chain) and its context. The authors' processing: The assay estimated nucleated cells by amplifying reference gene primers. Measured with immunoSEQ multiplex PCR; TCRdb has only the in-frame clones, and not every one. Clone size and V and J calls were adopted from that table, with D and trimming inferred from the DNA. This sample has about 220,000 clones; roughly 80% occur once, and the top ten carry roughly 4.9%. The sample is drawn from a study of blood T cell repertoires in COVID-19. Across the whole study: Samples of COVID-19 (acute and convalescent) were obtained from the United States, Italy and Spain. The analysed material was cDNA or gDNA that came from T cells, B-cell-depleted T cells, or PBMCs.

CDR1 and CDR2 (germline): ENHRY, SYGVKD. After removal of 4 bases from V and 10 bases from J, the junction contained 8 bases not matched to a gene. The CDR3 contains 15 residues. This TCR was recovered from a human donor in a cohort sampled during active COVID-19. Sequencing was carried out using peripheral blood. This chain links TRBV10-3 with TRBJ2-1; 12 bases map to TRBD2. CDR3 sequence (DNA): TGTGCCATCAGTGGGGCTAGCGGGAGGGCAGGGGAGCAGTTCTTC. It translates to CAISGASGRAGEQFF.